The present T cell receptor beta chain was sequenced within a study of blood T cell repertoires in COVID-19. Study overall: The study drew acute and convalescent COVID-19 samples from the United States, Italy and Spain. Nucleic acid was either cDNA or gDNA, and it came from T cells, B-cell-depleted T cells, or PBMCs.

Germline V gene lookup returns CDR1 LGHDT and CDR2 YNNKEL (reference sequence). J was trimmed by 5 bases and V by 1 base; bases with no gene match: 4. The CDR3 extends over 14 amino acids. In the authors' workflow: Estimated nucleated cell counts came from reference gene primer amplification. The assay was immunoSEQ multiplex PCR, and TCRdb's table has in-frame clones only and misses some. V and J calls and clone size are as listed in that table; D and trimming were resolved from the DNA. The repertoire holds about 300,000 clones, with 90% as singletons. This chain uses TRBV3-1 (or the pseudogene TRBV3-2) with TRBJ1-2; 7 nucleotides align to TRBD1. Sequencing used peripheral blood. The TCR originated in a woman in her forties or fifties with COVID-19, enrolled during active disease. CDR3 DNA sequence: TGTGCCAGCAGCCAAGGAGGGGGCGGGTATGGCTACACCTTC. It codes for CASSQGGGGYGYTF.